A selection of T cell receptor beta chains follows, all from one sample in a study of blood T cell repertoires in COVID-19. The data were produced by immunoSEQ multiplex PCR, yet TCRdb's version contains in-frame clones alone and is incomplete. The sample shows about 140,000 clones, approximately 85% of them seen only once. The material sequenced was peripheral blood. The receptor set was obtained from a man aged 50 to 60 with acute or convalescent COVID-19. CDR3s include the opening cysteine and the closing phenylalanine or tryptophan. Fields, in order: clone size, J gene, D gene, V gene, CDR3 length, CDR3 protein, CDR3 DNA. The D gene is left open where the match is weak. Clone size is shown for a subset of rows, as once, few, many or a class of expanded clone.

.	TRBJ1-1	.	TRBV7-3	15	CASSRVGGLNTEAFF	TGTGCCAGCAGTCGTGTTGGAGGACTGAACACTGAAGCTTTCTTT
once	TRBJ1-1	.	TRBV6-5	14	CASSPPQGRDEAFF	TGTGCCAGCAGTCCGCCACAGGGACGGGATGAAGCTTTCTTT
.	TRBJ2-7	TRBD1	TRBV6-1	16	CASREKQGTYSYEQYF	TGTGCCAGCAGAGAAAAACAGGGGACCTACTCCTACGAGCAGTACTTC
once	TRBJ1-1	.	TRBV19	16	CASSTLTGFSVTEAFF	TGTGCCAGTAGTACTCTAACAGGGTTTTCGGTTACTGAAGCTTTCTTT
.	TRBJ1-5	.	TRBV9	18	CASSPRRGGQGGNQPQHF	TGTGCCAGCAGCCCCCGCCGAGGAGGGCAAGGGGGCAATCAGCCCCAGCATTTT
.	TRBJ1-2	TRBD1	TRBV18	15	CASSPRTGMGYGYTF	TGTGCCAGCTCACCAAGGACAGGGATGGGCTATGGCTACACCTTC
.	TRBJ2-3	.	TRBV7-9	15	CASSLVVSSSDTQYF	TGTGCCAGCAGCTTAGTGGTTAGTAGCTCAGATACGCAGTATTTT
.	TRBJ1-4	.	TRBV18	16	CASSPGRGDINEKLFF	TGTGCCAGCTCACCAGGACGGGGGGATATTAATGAAAAACTGTTTTTT
.	TRBJ2-4	.	TRBV2	12	CASNPEGNIQYF	TGTGCCAGCAATCCCGAGGGAAACATTCAGTACTTC
.	TRBJ1-2	TRBD1	TRBV7-3	14	CASSLDRDGYGYTF	TGTGCCAGCAGCTTAGACAGGGATGGCTATGGCTACACCTTC
.	TRBJ2-3	.	TRBV3-1/TRBV3-2	12	CASSPGTDTQYF	TGTGCCAGCAGCCCGGGGACAGATACGCAGTATTTT
.	TRBJ2-7	TRBD1	TRBV10-3	12	CASGQGAGEQYF	TGTGCCAGCGGACAGGGGGCGGGAGAGCAGTACTTC
.	TRBJ1-4	.	TRBV7-2	15	CASSSILSPNEKLFF	TGTGCCAGCAGTTCAATACTCTCCCCTAATGAAAAACTGTTTTTT
.	TRBJ2-1	TRBD2	TRBV7-2	15	CASSFDSGRVREQFF	TGTGCCAGCAGCTTTGATAGCGGGAGGGTCAGAGAGCAGTTCTTC
.	TRBJ2-1	TRBD2	TRBV7-3	15	CASSLQWGTKNEQFF	TGTGCCAGCAGCTTACAGTGGGGGACTAAAAATGAGCAGTTCTTC
.	TRBJ2-1	TRBD2	TRBV28	15	CASSRVAGGRNEQFF	TGTGCCAGCAGTCGCGTAGCGGGAGGAAGGAATGAGCAGTTCTTC
few	TRBJ1-2	.	TRBV4-1	16	CASSPLGESRAYGYTF	TGCGCCAGCAGCCCACTGGGAGAGTCTCGGGCCTATGGCTACACCTTC
.	TRBJ1-1	.	TRBV5-5	17	CASSTEAGDFTNTEAFF	TGTGCCAGCAGCACCGAGGCGGGGGACTTCACGAACACTGAAGCTTTCTTT
.	TRBJ1-3	TRBD1	TRBV7-6	16	CASSLGDRRSGNTIYF	TGTGCCAGCAGCTTAGGGGACAGGCGATCTGGAAACACCATATATTTT
.	TRBJ2-7	.	TRBV6-6	12	CASSPSPYEQYF	TGTGCCAGCAGCCCTAGCCCCTACGAGCAGTACTTC
once	TRBJ2-7	.	TRBV11-2	17	CASSASTVGSFFYEQYF	TGTGCCAGCAGCGCTAGTACCGTCGGGAGTTTCTTTTACGAGCAGTACTTC
.	TRBJ2-5	TRBD1	TRBV12-5	13	CASSGTEQETQYF	TGTGCTAGCTCCGGGACAGAGCAAGAGACCCAGTACTTC
.	TRBJ2-6	TRBD1	TRBV6-6	20	CASSPGQVLRGHSGANVLTF	TGTGCCAGCAGTCCGGGACAGGTTCTGAGAGGTCACTCTGGGGCCAACGTCCTGACTTTC
.	TRBJ1-1	.	TRBV2	13	CASPQGMNTEAFF	TGTGCCAGCCCCCAGGGCATGAACACTGAAGCTTTCTTT
.	TRBJ1-5	.	TRBV6-6	15	CASSYEGDSNQPQHF	TGTGCCAGCAGTTACGAGGGGGATAGCAATCAGCCCCAGCATTTT
.	TRBJ2-7	.	TRBV19	15	CASTPSGGGGYEQYF	TGTGCCAGTACCCCCTCCGGGGGCGGGGGCTACGAGCAGTACTTC
.	TRBJ2-1	.	TRBV5-1	14	CASSLVASNNEQFF	TGCGCCAGCAGCTTGGTCGCTAGTAACAATGAGCAGTTCTTC
.	TRBJ2-2	.	TRBV21-1	18	CASSKEGQVGQYTGELFF	TGTGCCAGCAGCAAAGAGGGCCAAGTGGGACAGTACACCGGGGAGCTGTTTTTT
.	TRBJ2-5	.	TRBV18	14	CASSIAGQQETQYF	TGTGCCAGCTCAATCGCGGGACAGCAAGAGACCCAGTACTTC
.	TRBJ2-7	TRBD1	TRBV3-1/TRBV3-2	16	CASSWLPGQRSNEQYF	TGTGCCAGCAGCTGGCTGCCGGGACAGCGATCTAACGAGCAGTACTTC
.	TRBJ1-2	TRBD1	TRBV10-3	13	CAIKQGANYGYTF	TGTGCCATAAAACAGGGGGCGAACTATGGCTACACCTTC
.	TRBJ2-7	.	TRBV18	15	CASSPSPSGSYEQYF	TGTGCCAGCTCACCGAGCCCCAGCGGGTCCTACGAGCAGTACTTC
.	TRBJ2-4	TRBD2	TRBV6-1	18	CASREPGRLAGGKNIQYF	TGTGCCAGCAGGGAACCCGGGCGTCTAGCGGGGGGTAAAAACATTCAGTACTTC
few	TRBJ2-7	TRBD1	TRBV20-1	15	CSASPGTGGDYEQYF	TGCAGTGCTAGTCCCGGGACAGGGGGAGACTACGAGCAGTACTTC
.	TRBJ2-1	.	TRBV28	15	CASSLTNSGFNEQFF	TGTGCCAGCAGTTTGACGAATTCGGGGTTCAATGAGCAGTTCTTC
.	TRBJ1-5	TRBD1	TRBV18	15	CASSQQGNSNQPQHF	TGTGCCAGCTCTCAACAGGGGAATAGCAATCAGCCCCAGCATTTT
.	TRBJ1-6	.	TRBV7-9	12	CASSLGDSPLHF	TGTGCCAGCAGCTTAGGAGATTCACCCCTCCACTTT
.	TRBJ1-1	.	TRBV9	14	CASSLGGGDTEAFF	TGTGCCAGCAGCTTGGGGGGAGGGGACACTGAAGCTTTCTTT